One and the same sample provided the 9 T cell receptor beta chains below, sequenced in a study of shared clonotypes between healthy human individuals. Only in-frame clones appear in the TCRdb table, and some are missing; sequencing was by immunoSEQ multiplex PCR. The repertoire includes a few million clones, under 95% of them detected once, and around 0.4% sits in the top ten. The sample consisted of naive CD4+ T cells from PBMCs. The sample's subset: CD45RA+ positively selected. The receptor set was obtained from a man aged 18 to 29 in good health. Some clones in this sample may be carry-over from other donors' samples.

This chain links TRBV27 with TRBJ1-5; TRBD1 is a possible D gene (6 bases). The V end lost 2 bases, the J end lost 7 bases, and 12 bases lay between the germline ends. The CDR3 has 14 residues. Germline assignment: CDR1 MNHEY and CDR2 SMNVEV (reference sequence). The CDR3 protein is CASSLGQGWQPQHF. CDR3 nucleotide sequence: TGTGCCAGCAGTTTAGGGCAGGGGTGGCAGCCCCAGCATTTT.

The V call is TRBV11-3, the J call TRBJ2-5, with D possibly TRBD1 on 7 matching bases. The CDR3 length is 13 residues. Trimming shortened V by 4 bases and J by 5 bases, and 11 bases separated the two germline ends. The germline V gene has CDR1 SGHNT and CDR2 YENEEA. The CDR3 here is CASSYQGGETQYF. DNA of the CDR3: TGTGCCAGCAGCTACCAGGGGGGCGAGACCCAGTACTTC.

The rearrangement uses TRBV30 and TRBJ1-4; D is unresolved. Trimming removed 2 bases from V and 7 bases from J, with 20 bases in between. The V gene's germline CDR1 is GTSNPN and CDR2 SVGIG (reference sequence). The CDR3 sequence is 16 residues long. CDR3 sequence reads: CAWSNGLLTYSEKLFF. For the CDR3, the DNA is TGTGCCTGGAGTAATGGGCTGCTCACCTACAGTGAAAAACTGTTTTTT.

The chain links TRBV20-1 to TRBJ1-5, with D hard to call. V lost 6 bases and J 7 bases, leaving 10 bases between the germline ends. Germline V gene data show CDR1 as DFQATT and CDR2 as SNEGSKA (reference sequence). The CDR3 runs to 11 residues. The CDR3 reads CSAKGEQPQHF. The CDR3 nucleotides read TGCAGTGCCAAAGGCGAGCAGCCCCAGCATTTT.

The chain has TRBV25-1 and TRBJ2-1; D gene unclear. Per the germline V gene, CDR1 is MGHDK and CDR2 is SYGVNS. The V gene lost 5 bases and the J gene lost 0 bases, with 8 bases spanning the gap. CDR3 size: 14 residues. The CDR3 coding sequence is TGTGCCAGCAGTAGGGCAGGCTCCTACAATGAGCAGTTCTTC. Translation: CASSRAGSYNEQFF. Filled out from reference TRBV25-1 and TRBJ2-1, the complete variable domain reads EADIYQTPRYLVIGTGKKITLECSQTMGHDKMYWYQQDPGMELHLIHYSYGVNSTEKGDLSSESTVSRIRTEHFPLTLESARPSHTSQYLCASSRAGSYNEQFFGPGTRLTVL.

In its sample, this clone was seen once. The genes are TRBV9 and TRBJ2-3, with 11 positions matching TRBD2. The germline gives CDR1 SGDLS, CDR2 YYNGEE. This CDR3 has 17 residues. V lost 0 bases, J lost 3 bases, and 6 bases stayed unmatched. The CDR3 is CASSVALAGGGTDTQYF. Written as DNA, the CDR3 is TGTGCCAGCAGCGTAGCTCTAGCGGGAGGCGGGACAGATACGCAGTATTTT.

This clone was seen a handful of times. The same CDR3 is also encoded by other DNA sequences in this sample. This chain connects TRBV7-3 to TRBJ1-1; TRBD1 is a possible D gene (5 bases). Germline loops: CDR1 SGHTA, CDR2 FQGTGA. Between the trimmed V and J ends, which lost 0 bases and 1 base, there was a span of 6 bases. There are 14 residues in the CDR3. The CDR3 sequence: CASSLTGQNTEAFF. CDR3 DNA: TGTGCCAGCAGCTTAACCGGACAGAACACTGAAGCTTTCTTT. Full variable domain (remainder filled in from reference TRBV7-3 and TRBJ1-1): GAGVSQTPSNKVTEKGKYVELRCDPISGHTALYWYRQSLGQGPEFLIYFQGTGAADDSGLPNDRFFAVRPEGSVSTLKIQRTERGDSAVYLCASSLTGQNTEAFFGQGTRLTVV.

The V gene is TRBV5-1, the J gene TRBJ2-5; tentatively, D is TRBD2 (6 bases). Germline V gene lookup returns CDR1 SGHRS and CDR2 YFSETQ. The CDR3 consists of 15 residues. Trimming took 2 bases from V and 9 from J, leaving 20 bases between them. The CDR3 is CASSFGTSPPTPQYF. DNA for the CDR3: TGCGCCAGCAGCTTCGGGACTTCCCCCCCCACGCCCCAGTACTTC.

This clone showed up just once. The same CDR3 can be traced to other DNA sequences in this sample. The chain has TRBV27 and TRBJ1-5; no clear D gene. The CDR3 runs 15 residues. V lost 0 bases and J lost 0, with 6 bases in between. CDR1 is MNHEY, CDR2 SMNVEV, per germline (reference sequence). CDR3 coding DNA: TGTGCCAGCAGTTTATCTGTATATAGCAATCAGCCCCAGCATTTT. This translates into CASSLSVYSNQPQHF.